The sequence of this T cell receptor beta chain was determined in a study of T cells in Graves' hyperthyroidism and ophthalmopathy. Whole-study findings and limits: Blood also contained most expanded thyroid clonotypes above 0.001.

A NOSPECS grade of at least 4, a Clinical Activity Score of at least 3 and duration under 3 months were recorded in ophthalmopathy patients. The CDR3 runs 15 residues. Germline loops: CDR1 GTSNPN, CDR2 SVGIG (reference sequence). V was trimmed by 4 bases and J by 0 bases, leaving 13 bases between them. With respect to this clonotype: Its antigen is as yet unknown.

There were TCR beta CDR3 regions amplified from RNA transcripts. A first-round RT-PCR of the TCR CDR3 used the HTBI primer set. TCRdb recomputed calls from the multiplex PCR reads with MiXCR, one row per CDR3 protein. Counted here are 450,000 to 650,000 distinct CDR3 sequences, approximately 15% occurring once; the ten biggest clones make up roughly 7.7%. The sequencing input was blood. The chain combines TRBV30 with TRBJ1-3; D gene ambiguous. The source is a woman aged 18-35 years with Graves' ophthalmopathy. The CDR3 is CAWTTDSYSGNTIYF. CDR3 coding DNA: TGTGCCTGGACCACCGACTCCTACTCTGGAAACACCATATATTTT.